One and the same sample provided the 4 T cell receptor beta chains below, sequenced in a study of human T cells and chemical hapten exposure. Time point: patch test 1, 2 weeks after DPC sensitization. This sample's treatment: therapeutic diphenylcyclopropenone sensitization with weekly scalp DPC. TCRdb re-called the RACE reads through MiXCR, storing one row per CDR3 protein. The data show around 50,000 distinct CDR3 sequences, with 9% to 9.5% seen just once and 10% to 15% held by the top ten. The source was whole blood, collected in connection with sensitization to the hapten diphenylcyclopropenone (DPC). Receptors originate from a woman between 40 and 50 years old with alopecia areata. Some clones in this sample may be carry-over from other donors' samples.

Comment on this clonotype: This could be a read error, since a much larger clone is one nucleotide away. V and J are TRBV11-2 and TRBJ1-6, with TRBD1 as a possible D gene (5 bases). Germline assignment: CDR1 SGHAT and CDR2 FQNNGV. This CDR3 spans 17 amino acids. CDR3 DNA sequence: TGTGCCAGCAGACCCGTGCTCGGGGGGACTGCTAATTCACCCCACCACTTT. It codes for CASRPVLGGTANSPHHF. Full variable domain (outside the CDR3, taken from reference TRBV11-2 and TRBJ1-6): EAGVAQSPRYKIIEKRQSVAFWCNPISGHATLYWYQQILGQGPKLLIQFQNNGVVDDSQLPKDRFSAERLKGVDSTLKIQPAKLEDSAVYLCASRPVLGGTANSPHHFGNGTRLTVT.

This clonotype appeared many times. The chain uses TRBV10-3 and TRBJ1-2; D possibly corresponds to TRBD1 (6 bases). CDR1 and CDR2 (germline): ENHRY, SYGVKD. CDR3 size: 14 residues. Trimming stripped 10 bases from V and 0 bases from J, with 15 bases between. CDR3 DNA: TGTGCCACCCTTACCAGGACAGCTAACTATGGCTACACCTTC. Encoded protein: CATLTRTANYGYTF.

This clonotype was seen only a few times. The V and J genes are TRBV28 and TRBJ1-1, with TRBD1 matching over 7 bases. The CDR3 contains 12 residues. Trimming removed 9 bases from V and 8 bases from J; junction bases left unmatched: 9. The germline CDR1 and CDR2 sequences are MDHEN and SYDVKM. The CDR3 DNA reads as TGTGCCAGTACCCTGACAGGGACCGAAGCTTTCTTT. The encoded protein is CASTLTGTEAFF.

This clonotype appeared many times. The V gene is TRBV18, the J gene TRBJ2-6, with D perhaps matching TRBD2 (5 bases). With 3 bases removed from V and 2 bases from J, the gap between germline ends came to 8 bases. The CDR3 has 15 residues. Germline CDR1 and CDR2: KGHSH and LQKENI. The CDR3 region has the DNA TGTGCCAGCTCACCGAGGGTAGCTGGGGCCAACGTCCTGACTTTC. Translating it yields CASSPRVAGANVLTF.